This T cell receptor beta chain comes out of a study of T cells after yellow fever vaccination. The wider study: With SMART-Seq v4 Ultra Low Input, the fractions containing low cell numbers were prepared. Findings and limits, study-wide: After the booster, nearly 98% of CD4 and more than 85% of CD8 primary-response clones were re-detected.

TCRdb reprocessed the 5' RACE reads with MiXCR, giving one entry per CDR3 protein. The profile shows more than 75,000 distinct CDR3 sequences, 7.5% to 10% of them singletons. The CDR3 loop spans 16 amino acids. Germline CDR1 is SGHKS and CDR2 is YYEKEE (reference sequence). V shed 0 bases, J shed 3 bases, and the junction held 5 bases outside the gene matches. This TCR was sampled from a man between 18 and 29 years old who received the YFV17D yellow fever vaccine. This rearrangement joins TRBV5-5 to TRBJ2-1; 8 positions match TRBD2. The sample consisted of CD8+ T cells not binding an NS4B(214-222) dextramer, sorted from PBMCs, taken around 16 days after the first yellow fever vaccination. The CDR3 coding sequence is TGTGCCAGCAGCTTGGACGTGCGGGGGGACTACAATGAGCAGTTCTTC. Translation gives CASSLDVRGDYNEQFF.